What follows are 20 T cell receptor beta chains derived from one specimen sequenced in a study of cytomegalovirus exposure and HLA in healthy donors. Primers for the PCR totalled 60 Vbeta and 13 Jbeta. The method was immunoSEQ multiplex PCR; TCRdb's version includes in-frame clones alone and lacks a portion of them. The profile shows 150,000 to 200,000 clones, 75% to 85% of them singletons. The sample taken for sequencing was PBMCs. These receptors all come from a woman aged 55-75 years in good health and CMV-seropositive.

The rearrangement links TRBV7-9 to TRBJ1-2, with TRBD1 matching 8 bases. Germline trimming cut 5 bases from V and 8 bases from J; bases unmatched to any gene: 4. The germline gives CDR1 SEHNR, CDR2 FQNEAQ (reference sequence). The CDR3 has 12 amino acids. The DNA of the CDR3 is TGTGCCAGCAGCGCAGGACAGGGCGGCTACACCTTC. Protein: CASSAGQGGYTF.

The rearrangement uses TRBV30 and TRBJ2-5; maybe TRBD2 (5 bases). CDR3 size: 13 residues. Trimming left V 3 bases short and J 5 bases short, with 13 bases between. Germline CDR1 GTSNPN, CDR2 SVGIG (reference sequence). This CDR3 reads CAWRGVGRETQYF. CDR3 in DNA: TGTGCCTGGAGGGGAGTTGGTAGGGAGACCCAGTACTTC.

The rearrangement joins TRBV28 to TRBJ2-7, with 12 bases that match TRBD2. J lost 0 bases, V lost 5 bases, and 5 bases had no gene match. The CDR3 is 16 amino acids. Looked up from germline, CDR1 is MDHEN and CDR2 is SYDVKM. CDR3: CASSTRGLAGSYEQYF. The CDR3 DNA follows: TGTGCCAGCAGTACCCGGGGACTAGCGGGCTCCTACGAGCAGTACTTC.

The chain is built from TRBV29-1 and TRBJ1-2; possible D gene TRBD1, 5 bases. The CDR3 consists of 13 residues. Germline values: CDR1 SQVTM, CDR2 ANQGSEA. V lost 3 bases and J 3 bases, leaving 11 bases between the germline ends. CDR3 DNA: TGCAGCGTTGACGGGGGAAAGGACTATGGCTACACCTTC. Its protein is CSVDGGKDYGYTF.

The chain combines TRBV10-3 with TRBJ2-7; 11 bases map to TRBD2. V shed 6 bases and J 3 bases; nucleotides not matched to a gene: 13. Germline CDR1 is ENHRY and CDR2 is SYGVKD. This CDR3 spans 17 amino acids. The CDR3 region has the DNA TGTGCCATCAGAGCCGGGACTAGCGGACCATCCTTCTACGAGCAGTACTTC. Its protein product is CAIRAGTSGPSFYEQYF.

The chain has TRBV5-1 and TRBJ1-3; D gene uncertain. CDR3 length: 15 residues. V was trimmed by 2 bases and J by 4 bases, leaving 13 bases between them. CDR1 is SGHRS, CDR2 YFSETQ, per germline. The CDR3 sequence is CASSFGATGGNTIYF. CDR3 DNA sequence: TGCGCCAGCAGCTTTGGCGCGACGGGGGGAAACACCATATATTTT.

The rearrangement links TRBV6-1 to TRBJ1-4; the match to TRBD1 covers 9 bases. This CDR3 region has 17 residues. V dropped 1 base and J dropped 4; count of bases not matched to a gene: 7. Germline lookup yields CDR1 MNHNS and CDR2 SASEGT. The CDR3 region is CASSEGTGALLNEKLFF. The CDR3 coding sequence is TGTGCCAGCAGTGAAGGGACAGGGGCCCTACTTAATGAAAAACTGTTTTTT.

V and J are TRBV9 and TRBJ2-1; 7 bases are shared with TRBD1. Germline V gene lookup returns CDR1 SGDLS and CDR2 YYNGEE. This CDR3 comprises 14 residues. Trimming at V came to 4 bases and at J to 5 bases, leaving 6 bases not matched to a gene. CDR3 DNA: TGTGCCAGCAGCCCGGGACAGACCGACAATGAGCAGTTCTTC. Its translation: CASSPGQTDNEQFF.

The rearrangement uses TRBV7-2 and TRBJ1-2, with 9 bases identical to TRBD1. Germline V gene lookup returns CDR1 SGHTA and CDR2 FQGNSA. The CDR3 sequence is 15 residues long. J gave up 5 bases and V 4 bases, and 8 bases lay outside the gene matches. The CDR3 reads CASSYAETGGYGYTF. The CDR3 DNA is TGTGCCAGCAGCTACGCGGAGACAGGGGGGTATGGCTACACCTTC.

V and J are TRBV6-6 and TRBJ1-5; D uncertain. CDR1 and CDR2 (germline): MNHNY, SVGAGI (reference sequence). The CDR3 is 14 amino acids. Trimming stripped 5 bases from V and 1 base from J, with 9 bases between. This CDR3 reads CASSPAQSNQPQHF. The DNA of the CDR3 is TGTGCCAGCAGTCCCGCACAGAGCAATCAGCCCCAGCATTTT.

The genes are TRBV5-6 and TRBJ1-5, with 8 nucleotides matching TRBD1. The CDR3 is 16 amino acids. The germline gives CDR1 SGHDT, CDR2 YYEEEE. J lost 2 bases, V lost 4 bases, and 8 bases had no gene match. As DNA, the CDR3 is TGTGCCAGCAGCACTAGACAGGGGATGGGCAATCAGCCCCAGCATTTT. Protein: CASSTRQGMGNQPQHF.

V gene TRBV2 combines with J gene TRBJ2-1, with D unclear. Per the germline V gene, CDR1 is SNHLY and CDR2 is FYNNEI. Trimming left V 3 bases short and J 7 bases short, with 16 bases between. This CDR3 has 15 residues. CDR3 loop: CASSDPRGRENEQFF. For the CDR3, the DNA is TGTGCCAGCAGTGATCCCCGTGGGCGTGAGAATGAGCAGTTCTTC. Together with reference TRBV2 and TRBJ2-1, the CDR3 gives the full variable domain: EPEVTQTPSHQVTQMGQEVILRCVPISNHLYFYWYRQILGQKVEFLVSFYNNEISEKSEIFDDQFSVERPDGSNFTLKIRSTKLEDSAMYFCASSDPRGRENEQFFGPGTRLTVL.

The table lists this clone with a count of one. V is TRBV19 and J is TRBJ2-7; TRBD1 matches 11 bases. The J segment lost 7 bases and the V segment lost 5 bases, leaving 4 bases of the junction unmatched. The CDR3 contains 13 residues. Looked up from germline, CDR1 is LNHDA and CDR2 is SQIVND (reference sequence). The CDR3 sequence: CASSPGTGGEQYF. As DNA, the CDR3 is TGTGCCAGTAGTCCCGGGACAGGGGGTGAGCAGTACTTC.

V is TRBV19 and J is TRBJ1-1; the match to TRBD1 covers 9 bases. Germline values: CDR1 LNHDA, CDR2 SQIVND (reference sequence). V gave up 3 bases and J gave up 2 bases; unmatched junction bases: 1. The CDR3 loop spans 14 amino acids. CDR3 amino acids: CASSMGQGNTEAFF. The DNA for the CDR3 is TGTGCCAGTAGTATGGGACAGGGTAACACTGAAGCTTTCTTT.

This clone was picked up one time. The genes are TRBV10-3 and TRBJ2-5, with a tentative D call TRBD2 (7 bases). In germline, CDR1 is ENHRY, CDR2 SYGVKD. There are 12 residues in the CDR3. With 6 bases removed from V and 5 bases from J, the gap between germline ends came to 10 bases. CDR3 protein: CAISEGGETQYF. For the CDR3, the DNA is TGTGCCATCAGCGAGGGGGGGGAGACCCAGTACTTC.

This chain joins TRBV19 and TRBJ2-3; TRBD1 might be the D (6 bases). CDR1 is LNHDA, CDR2 SQIVND, per germline (reference sequence). V was clipped by 3 bases and J by 4 bases, with 8 bases between them. The CDR3 runs 13 residues. The CDR3 sequence is CASSMDRSDTQYF. Here the CDR3 DNA reads TGTGCCAGTAGTATGGACAGATCAGATACGCAGTATTTT.

This clone appeared a few times. The V and J genes are TRBV9 and TRBJ1-4, with 10 nucleotides matching TRBD1. CDR3 length equals 15 residues. Germline V gives CDR1 SGDLS, CDR2 YYNGEE. The V segment lost 3 bases and the J segment 7 bases; nucleotides outside the gene matches: 6. CDR3 sequence: CASSDPGTGVEKLFF. CDR3 DNA: TGTGCCAGCAGCGACCCCGGGACAGGGGTTGAAAAACTGTTTTTT.

In this sample, this clone turned up once. V usage is TRBV7-9 and J usage is TRBJ1-4, with TRBD1 matching 7 bases. Losses at the gene ends were 5 bases for V and 5 bases for J; bases not matched to a gene: 5. The germline V gene encodes CDR1 SEHNR and CDR2 FQNEAQ (reference sequence). The CDR3 length is 14 residues. The chain's CDR3 is CASSRTGINEKLFF. CDR3 DNA sequence: TGTGCCAGCAGCAGGACAGGAATAAATGAAAAACTGTTTTTT.

The CDR3 DNA reads TGCAGTGCTAGACAGGAGACCCAGTACTTC. It encodes CSARQETQYF. This rearrangement joins TRBV20-1 to TRBJ2-5; D remains ambiguous. The CDR3 consists of 10 residues. The ends were cut back, 2 bases at V and 5 bases at J, with 3 bases in the middle. CDR1 and CDR2 from the germline V gene are DFQATT and SNEGSKA (reference sequence).

Comment on this clone: The sample has other DNA sequences that encode this CDR3 too. The chain couples TRBV28 to TRBJ2-7, with 8 bases lining up with TRBD1. J gave up 3 bases and V 3 bases, and 4 bases lay outside the gene matches. From germline, CDR1 is MDHEN and CDR2 SYDVKM. The CDR3 sequence is 14 residues long. The CDR3 DNA reads TGTGCCAGCAGTTTGGCAGGGGGCATCTACGAGCAGTACTTC. Its protein product is CASSLAGGIYEQYF.